This is a list of T cell receptor beta chains from one sample in a study of metastatic and nonmetastatic thyroid tumors. TCRdb re-analyzed the PCR reads using MiXCR. The table records several thousand clones, about 29% of them present only once. The specimen sequenced was adjacent normal tissue. These receptors all come from a female donor with papillary thyroid cancer or a benign thyroid nodule (not recorded which). Some clones in this sample may be carry-over from other donors' samples. The CDR3 runs from the conserved cysteine through the conserved F or W. The D gene is left open where the match is weak. Expanded clones get a size class; other rows say once, few or many, or leave the size out.

TRBD2	TRBV3-1	TRBJ2-5	medium-sized	TGTGCCAGCAGCCGACCGGGACTAGTTTACTTC	CASSRPGLVYF
TRBD2	TRBV5-1	TRBJ2-1	NA	TGCGCCAGCAGCAAAGAAGGGACTAGCGGGAAATACAATGAGCAGTTCTTC	CASSKEGTSGKYNEQFF
NA	TRBV28	TRBJ2-7	NA	TGTGCCAGCAGCTACCAGATCTACGAGCAGTACTTC	CASSYQIYEQYF
TRBD2	TRBV6-1	TRBJ2-1	NA	TGTGCCAGCAGTCTGATTCCGGGACTAGCGGGGGGGGAGCAGTTCTTC	CASSLIPGLAGGEQFF
NA	TRBV6-1	TRBJ2-7	few	TGTGCCAGCAGTGAAGTCTCGGGCAGCTCCTACGAGCAGTACTTC	CASSEVSGSSYEQYF
TRBD1	TRBV6-5	TRBJ1-1	few	TGTGCCAGCAGTTCGGTGGACAGGGGGAACACTGAAGCTTTCTTT	CASSSVDRGNTEAFF
NA	TRBV6-1	TRBJ1-2	NA	TGTGCCAGCAGTGATGGGGCATATGGCTACACCTTC	CASSDGAYGYTF
TRBD2	TRBV3-1	TRBJ2-7	NA	TGTGCCAGCAGCCAAGGGACTAGTCTGGAGCAGTACTTC	CASSQGTSLEQYF
TRBD2	TRBV6-1	TRBJ2-7	medium-sized	TGTGCCAGCATGGAAAGCGGGGGCGGCTACGAGCAGTACTTC	CASMESGGGYEQYF
NA	TRBV11-1	TRBJ1-2	NA	TGTGCCAGCAGAGGAGGGGCCGACAGCAGTTTTTATGGCTACACCTTC	CASRGGADSSFYGYTF
NA	TRBV18	TRBJ1-6	medium-sized	TGTGCCAGCTCCCCCGTCGGGGGCGGGTCACCCCTCCACTTT	CASSPVGGGSPLHF
NA	TRBV3-1	TRBJ2-7	NA	TGTGCCAGCAGCCAAGGTTTGGAGGACGAGCAGTACTTC	CASSQGLEDEQYF
TRBD1	TRBV6-1	TRBJ2-7	NA	TGTGCCAGCAGTCCCGGGACAGGGGGCTCCTACGAGCAGTACTTC	CASSPGTGGSYEQYF
NA	TRBV6-1	TRBJ1-2	NA	TGTGCCAGCAGGCCTGGCACGGGGGCGATGCGAGGCTACACCTTC	CASRPGTGAMRGYTF
NA	TRBV28	TRBJ2-7	NA	TGTGCCAGCAGTTCCACCCAGACCTGGACTGGATACGAGCAGTACTTC	CASSSTQTWTGYEQYF
TRBD1	TRBV9	TRBJ1-6	NA	TGTGCCAGCAGCCCTTCCCCGGGACAGAATAATTCACCCCTCCACTTT	CASSPSPGQNNSPLHF
NA	TRBV27	TRBJ2-7	few	TGTGCCAGCAGTTTAGGAGGGGGCGGTATCAGGGACTACGAGCAGTACTTC	CASSLGGGGIRDYEQYF
NA	TRBV5-1	TRBJ1-1	NA	TGCGCCAGCAGCTTGCAAACCGGTGCGGGTTTAGCTTTCTTT	CASSLQTGAGLAFF
TRBD2	TRBV5-5	TRBJ2-5	medium-sized	TGTGCCAGCAGCGACGGACTAGCGGGAGTCCAAGAGACCCAGTACTTC	CASSDGLAGVQETQYF
TRBD2	TRBV30	TRBJ2-1	few	TGTGCCTGGAGTGTACTAGCGGGAGGGTACAATGAGCAGTTCTTC	CAWSVLAGGYNEQFF